Each of the 32 T cell receptor beta chains below was sequenced from the same sample in a study of blood T cell repertoires in COVID-19. TCRdb's copy holds only in-frame clones and misses some; the assay was immunoSEQ multiplex PCR. The sample has 200,000 to 300,000 clones; around 84% are singletons. The sequenced sample consisted of peripheral blood. These TCRs come from a woman aged 40 to 49 who had recovered from COVID-19.

This chain's CDR3 is CATVPPAGRETQYF. For the CDR3, the DNA is TGTGCCACCGTTCCCCCGGCGGGGAGGGAGACCCAGTACTTC. The chain links TRBV6-5 to TRBJ2-5; tentative D call: TRBD2 (6 bases). CDR1 MNHEY and CDR2 SVGAGI come from the germline V gene. V was cut by 10 bases and J by 5 bases, with 20 bases left in between. CDR3 length: 14 residues.

CDR3 region: CASSPFGANVLTF. The CDR3 coding sequence is TGTGCCAGCAGCCCCTTTGGGGCCAACGTCCTGACTTTC. The chain carries TRBV5-4 and TRBJ2-6; D uncertain. This CDR3 comprises 13 residues. V lost 4 bases, J lost 3 bases, and 5 bases lay in between. In germline, CDR1 is SGHNT, CDR2 YYREEE (reference sequence). The full variable domain, with the rest looked up from reference TRBV5-4 and TRBJ2-6, is ETGVTQSPTHLIKTRGQQVTLRCSSQSGHNTVSWYQQALGQGPQFIFQYYREEENGRGNFPPRFSGLQFPNYSSELNVNALELDDSALYLCASSPFGANVLTFGAGSRLTVL.

This clone was counted a single time. This chain links TRBV5-1 with TRBJ1-5, with D uncertain. Trimming cost V 0 bases and J 6 bases, with 7 bases left between them. The CDR3 sequence is 13 residues long. Germline values: CDR1 SGHRS, CDR2 YFSETQ. The CDR3 loop is CASSLGQSQPQHF. CDR3 sequence (DNA): TGCGCCAGCAGCTTGGGACAATCTCAGCCCCAGCATTTT.

V gene TRBV5-5 combines with J gene TRBJ2-2; no reliable D call. Germline-derived CDR1 and CDR2 are SGHKS and YYEKEE (reference sequence). The CDR3 runs to 12 residues. Trimming cost V 3 bases and J 5 bases, with 5 bases left between them. The CDR3, as DNA: TGTGCCAGCAGCTCTAGAACCGGGGAGCTGTTTTTT. Protein: CASSSRTGELFF.

Only a few counts were recorded for this clone. Within the sample, other DNA sequences also encode this same CDR3. The V gene is TRBV4-2, the J gene TRBJ2-7; a possible D gene is TRBD1 (6 bases). V lost 4 bases and J lost 2, with 12 bases in between. The CDR3 covers 14 residues. Germline V CDR1 and CDR2: LGHNA, YNFKEQ. The CDR3 bases are TGTGCCAGCAGCCCCGGGCAGGGGACCTACGAGCAGTACTTC. Translating gives CASSPGQGTYEQYF.

This clone came up once. The V call is TRBV5-1, the J call TRBJ2-3; no clear D. The CDR3 contains 15 residues. CDR1 and CDR2 from the germline V gene are SGHRS and YFSETQ. With 0 bases removed from V and 6 bases from J, the gap between germline ends came to 14 bases. CDR3 nucleotides: TGCGCCAGCAGCTTGGCCGTCGGTAGCAGTGATACGCAGTATTTT. It is translated as CASSLAVGSSDTQYF. The full variable domain, in which reference TRBV5-1 and TRBJ2-3 provide the parts outside the CDR3, is KAGVTQTPRYLIKTRGQQVTLSCSPISGHRSVSWYQQTPGQGLQFLFEYFSETQRNKGNFPGRFSGRQFSNSRSEMNVSTLELGDSALYLCASSLAVGSSDTQYFGPGTRLTVL.

The rearrangement links TRBV5-6 to TRBJ2-7; 10 bases are shared with TRBD1. CDR3 size: 16 residues. After removal of 4 bases from V and 4 bases from J, the junction contained 11 bases not matched to a gene. Germline V CDR1 and CDR2: SGHDT, YYEEEE. CDR3 loop: CASSTPGQGLVYEQYF. CDR3 nucleotide sequence: TGTGCCAGCAGCACACCGGGACAGGGGTTGGTGTACGAGCAGTACTTC.

The chain uses TRBV7-9 and TRBJ1-5, with D uncertain. This CDR3 comprises 15 residues. Per germline, CDR1 SEHNR and CDR2 FQNEAQ (reference sequence). The V end lost 1 base, the J end lost 1 base, and 8 bases lay between the germline ends. The DNA for the CDR3 is TGTGCCAGCAGCTTAGGGGCCTGGAGCAATCAGCCCCAGCATTTT. Its protein product is CASSLGAWSNQPQHF.

The V gene is TRBV4-2, the J gene TRBJ2-6; unclear D gene. The V gene lost 1 base and the J gene lost 0 bases, with 16 bases spanning the gap. The V gene's germline CDR1 is LGHNA and CDR2 YNFKEQ. The CDR3 is 19 amino acids. CDR3 sequence reads: CASSQAGSAASSGANVLTF. In DNA form, the CDR3 reads TGTGCCAGCAGCCAAGCGGGTTCGGCAGCGAGCTCTGGGGCCAACGTCCTGACTTTC.

The chain links TRBV5-1 to TRBJ2-7; 8 bases are a match to TRBD2. The CDR3 runs to 15 residues. The germline gives CDR1 SGHRS, CDR2 YFSETQ. Trimming took 3 bases from V and 1 from J; bases not matched to a gene: 6. The CDR3 DNA sequence: TGCGCCAGCAGCTCCCCCGGGACTAGGTCCTACGAGCAGTACTTC. This codes for CASSSPGTRSYEQYF.

CDR3 in amino acids: CASSGGQWSNQPQHF. CDR3 in DNA: TGTGCCAGCAGTGGGGGACAGTGGAGCAATCAGCCCCAGCATTTT. V gene TRBV28 combines with J gene TRBJ1-5, with 7 bases identical to TRBD1. Germline assignment: CDR1 MDHEN and CDR2 SYDVKM. V lost 5 bases to trimming and J lost 1 base; unmatched junction nucleotides: 5. The length of the CDR3 is 15 residues.

V gene TRBV30 combines with J gene TRBJ1-4; 10 nucleotides align to TRBD1. Germline values: CDR1 GTSNPN, CDR2 SVGIG (reference sequence). J lost 8 bases, V lost 5 bases, and 8 bases had no gene match. The CDR3 loop spans 14 amino acids. CDR3: CAWSPGQGREKLFF. Here the CDR3 DNA reads TGTGCCTGGTCGCCGGGACAGGGGAGAGAAAAACTGTTTTTT. Supplemented by reference TRBV30 and TRBJ1-4, the full variable domain reads SQTIHQWPATLVQPVGSPLSLECTVEGTSNPNLYWYRQAAGRGLQLLFYSVGIGQISSEVPQNLSASRPQDRQFILSSKKLLLSDSGFYLCAWSPGQGREKLFFGSGTQLSVL.

The chain employs TRBV30 and TRBJ1-1; TRBD1 is a possible D gene (6 bases). V dropped 3 bases and J dropped 2 bases, with 19 bases sitting between them. The CDR3 length is 16 residues. The germline V gene has CDR1 GTSNPN and CDR2 SVGIG (reference sequence). The CDR3 protein is CAWSFTRTAVNTEAFF. The CDR3 DNA follows: TGTGCCTGGAGCTTCACCCGGACAGCGGTCAACACTGAAGCTTTCTTT.

This clone was seen just once. This rearrangement joins TRBV5-1 to TRBJ2-1; the D gene is possibly TRBD2 (6 bases). Germline V CDR1 and CDR2: SGHRS, YFSETQ. Trimming removed 4 bases at V and 2 bases at J, with 19 bases between. The CDR3 totals 17 residues. The CDR3 protein is CASSPRDSSDPYNEQFF. In DNA, the CDR3 is TGCGCCAGCAGCCCCCGGGACTCATCGGACCCCTACAATGAGCAGTTCTTC.

V gene TRBV5-1 combines with J gene TRBJ2-5, with D maybe TRBD1 (6 bases). Trimming removed 1 base at V and 2 bases at J, with 12 bases between. The CDR3 consists of 15 residues. CDR1 SGHRS and CDR2 YFSETQ come from the germline V gene. The CDR3 protein is CASSLISGQQETQYF. In nucleotides, the CDR3 is TGCGCCAGCAGCTTGATCTCCGGACAGCAAGAGACCCAGTACTTC.

The chain links TRBV18 to TRBJ2-1; 11 bases map to TRBD2. The CDR3 covers 16 residues. With 0 bases clipped from V and 3 bases from J, the junction kept 1 base outside the gene matches. Germline V lookup: CDR1 KGHSH, CDR2 LQKENI. Written as DNA, the CDR3 is TGTGCCAGCTCACCACCTAGCGGGGGGGGCTACAATGAGCAGTTCTTC. It specifies CASSPPSGGGYNEQFF.

The chain has TRBV6-5 and TRBJ1-1, with a tentative D call TRBD1 (6 bases). The length of the CDR3 is 14 residues. The germline V gene has CDR1 MNHEY and CDR2 SVGAGI. Trimming removed 7 bases at V and 6 bases at J, with 18 bases between. The CDR3 loop is CASTRGQNVAEAFF. CDR3 bases: TGTGCCAGCACCCGAGGACAGAATGTCGCTGAAGCTTTCTTT.

The rearrangement uses TRBV6-5 and TRBJ2-1; 9 bases agree with TRBD2. Unmatched junction bases numbered 8, after V lost 9 bases and J lost 8 bases. Germline-derived CDR1 and CDR2 are MNHEY and SVGAGI. The CDR3 loop spans 13 amino acids. The CDR3, as DNA: TGTGCCAGTGGAGCGGGGGGAGGGTATGAGCAGTTCTTC. As protein: CASGAGGGYEQFF.

This clone was detected only a few times. V usage is TRBV7-9 and J usage is TRBJ1-2, with 8 bases aligning to TRBD1. This CDR3 region has 15 residues. Germline assignment: CDR1 SEHNR and CDR2 FQNEAQ (reference sequence). The junction had 11 bases not matched to a gene; V was cut back by 5 bases and J by 6 bases. CDR3 DNA: TGTGCCAGCAGCCGGGGTGCGGACAGGGTCGATGGCTACACCTTC. This codes for CASSRGADRVDGYTF. Full variable domain (missing parts from reference TRBV7-9 and TRBJ1-2): DTGVSQNPRHKITKRGQNVTFRCDPISEHNRLYWYRQTLGQGPEFLTYFQNEAQLEKSRLLSDRFSAERPKGSFSTLEIQRTEQGDSAMYLCASSRGADRVDGYTFGSGTRLTVV.

DNA of the CDR3: TGTGCCAGCAGCTTCCTGGCAACAGGGGTGGAGGAAAAACTGTTTTTT. Amino acid sequence: CASSFLATGVEEKLFF. V usage is TRBV11-3 and J usage is TRBJ1-4; 7 bases line up with TRBD1. The germline V gene has CDR1 SGHNT and CDR2 YENEEA. J lost 8 bases, V lost 3 bases, and 12 bases had no gene match. This CDR3 comprises 16 residues.

This chain links TRBV19 with TRBJ2-5; TRBD2 matches at 8 bases. Germline CDR1 reads LNHDA; CDR2 reads SQIVND (reference sequence). J lost 5 bases, V lost 4 bases, and 6 bases had no gene match. The CDR3 has 14 residues. CDR3 region: CASSTAGGAETQYF. The CDR3 coding sequence is TGTGCCAGTAGTACCGCCGGGGGGGCTGAGACCCAGTACTTC.

The chain is built from TRBV29-1 and TRBJ1-1; TRBD1 matches 10 bases. Trimming took 6 bases from V and 6 from J; bases not matched to a gene: 10. Looked up from germline, CDR1 is SQVTM and CDR2 is ANQGSEA. There are 14 residues in the CDR3. The CDR3 loop reads CSVRQGAGGAEAFF. CDR3 in DNA: TGCAGCGTAAGACAGGGGGCTGGTGGCGCTGAAGCTTTCTTT.

V is TRBV4-1 and J is TRBJ1-2; D perhaps matches TRBD1 (6 bases). V shed 0 bases and J shed 6 bases, with 20 bases lying between them. The germline V gene has CDR1 MGHRA and CDR2 YSYEKL. This CDR3 spans 17 amino acids. CDR3 amino acids: CASSQDGSGGFLDGYTF. The CDR3 region has the DNA TGCGCCAGCAGCCAAGACGGGTCGGGGGGCTTCCTCGATGGCTACACCTTC.

This clone occurred once. V and J are TRBV19 and TRBJ2-2, with D perhaps TRBD2 (6 bases). V was clipped by 4 bases and J by 4 bases, with 13 bases between them. The CDR3 sequence is 15 residues long. In germline, CDR1 is LNHDA, CDR2 SQIVND (reference sequence). The CDR3 sequence is CASSTNGGSTGELFF. The DNA of the CDR3 is TGTGCCAGTAGTACGAACGGGGGTAGCACCGGGGAGCTGTTTTTT.

The chain links TRBV7-2 to TRBJ2-5; 7 nucleotides align to TRBD2. The trim removed 4 bases at V and 5 bases at J, leaving 7 bases unmatched. Germline CDR1 is SGHTA and CDR2 is FQGNSA. CDR3 size: 14 residues. CDR3 nucleotides: TGTGCCAGCAGCTCCCCGACTAGCCCGGAGACCCAGTACTTC. This gives the protein CASSSPTSPETQYF.

The CDR3 DNA sequence: TGTGCCAGCAGCCGGGGACTAGCGGGGAGCTCCTACAATGAGCAGTTCTTC. Translation gives CASSRGLAGSSYNEQFF. The chain recombines TRBV4-2 with TRBJ2-1; 13 nucleotides align to TRBD2. The germline gives CDR1 LGHNA, CDR2 YNFKEQ. Trimming removed 4 bases from V and 0 bases from J; junction bases left unmatched: 3. CDR3 length equals 17 residues.

This chain uses TRBV13 with TRBJ2-1, with 11 nucleotides matching TRBD1. Unmatched junction bases numbered 5, after V lost 4 bases and J lost 6 bases. CDR1 and CDR2 from the germline V gene are PRHDT and FYEKMQ (reference sequence). This CDR3 has 15 residues. This CDR3 reads CASSSSGTGGNEQFF. CDR3 nucleotides: TGTGCCAGCAGCTCGTCCGGGACAGGGGGCAATGAGCAGTTCTTC.

This sequence joins TRBV9 and TRBJ1-1, with 8 bases fitting TRBD1. V dropped 3 bases and J dropped 1; count of bases not matched to a gene: 5. Germline V gene sequence: CDR1 SGDLS, CDR2 YYNGEE. The CDR3 runs 15 residues. CDR3 residues: CASSDSGTGNTEAFF. The CDR3 region has the DNA TGTGCCAGCAGCGACTCCGGGACAGGGAACACTGAAGCTTTCTTT.

The chain is built from TRBV15 and TRBJ1-2; 8 positions match TRBD1. J was trimmed by 8 bases and V by 5 bases; bases with no gene match: 7. CDR1 LNHNV and CDR2 YYDKDF come from the germline V gene (reference sequence). The CDR3 has 13 amino acids. This CDR3 reads CATSPPGGEGYTF. CDR3 DNA: TGTGCCACCAGCCCGCCAGGGGGCGAAGGCTACACCTTC.

The sample holds one count of this clone. CDR3 sequence reads: CATSRTPGGGSSYNEQFF. Here the CDR3 DNA reads TGTGCCACCAGTCGCACCCCGGGAGGGGGAAGCTCCTACAATGAGCAGTTCTTC. The chain is built from TRBV15 and TRBJ2-1; 8 nucleotides align to TRBD2. Germline CDR1 LNHNV, CDR2 YYDKDF (reference sequence). The V and J ends lost 6 bases and 0 bases, in that order; junction bases with no gene match: 13. The CDR3 has 18 residues.

The CDR3, as DNA: TGTGCCAGCAGGTTAGCGGGGGCCGTTAGCACAGATACGCAGTATTTT. This sequence encodes CASRLAGAVSTDTQYF. V gene TRBV27 combines with J gene TRBJ2-3; 9 bases fit TRBD2. CDR1 and CDR2 (germline): MNHEY, SMNVEV (reference sequence). V lost 6 bases and J lost 0; bases outside the gene matches: 7. The CDR3 runs 16 residues.

J is TRBJ1-6 and V is TRBV24-1; D not certain. Germline CDR1 and CDR2: KGHDR and SFDVKD. The CDR3 consists of 13 residues. V was shortened by 5 bases and J by 15 bases, with 16 bases between the two germline ends. The CDR3 is CATSGHPENILHF. CDR3 bases: TGTGCCACCAGTGGACACCCCGAAAATATCCTCCACTTT.